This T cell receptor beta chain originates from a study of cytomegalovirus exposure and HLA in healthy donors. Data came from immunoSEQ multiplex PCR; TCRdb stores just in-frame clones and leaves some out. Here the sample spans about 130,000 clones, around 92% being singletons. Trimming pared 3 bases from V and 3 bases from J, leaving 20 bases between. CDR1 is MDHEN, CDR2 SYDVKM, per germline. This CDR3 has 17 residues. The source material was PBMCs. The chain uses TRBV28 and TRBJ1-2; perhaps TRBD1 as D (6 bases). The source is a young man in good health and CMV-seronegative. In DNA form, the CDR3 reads TGTGCCAGCAGTTTTCGAGTCTTGAAGGCAGGGGACTATGGCTACACCTTC. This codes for CASSFRVLKAGDYGYTF.